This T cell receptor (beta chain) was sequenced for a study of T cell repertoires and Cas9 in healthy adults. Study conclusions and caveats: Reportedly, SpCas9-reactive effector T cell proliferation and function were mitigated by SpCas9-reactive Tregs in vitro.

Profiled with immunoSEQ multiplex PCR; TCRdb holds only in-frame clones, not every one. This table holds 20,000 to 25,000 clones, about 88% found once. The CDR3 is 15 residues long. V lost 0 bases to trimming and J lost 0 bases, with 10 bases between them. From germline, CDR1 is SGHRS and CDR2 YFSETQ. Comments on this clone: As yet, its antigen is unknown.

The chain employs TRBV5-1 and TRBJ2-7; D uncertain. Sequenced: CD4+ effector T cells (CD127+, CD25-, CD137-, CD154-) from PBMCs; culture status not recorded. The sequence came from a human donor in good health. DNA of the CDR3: TGCGCCAGCAGCTTGGACATGAGCAGCTCCTACGAGCAGTACTTC. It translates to CASSLDMSSSYEQYF.